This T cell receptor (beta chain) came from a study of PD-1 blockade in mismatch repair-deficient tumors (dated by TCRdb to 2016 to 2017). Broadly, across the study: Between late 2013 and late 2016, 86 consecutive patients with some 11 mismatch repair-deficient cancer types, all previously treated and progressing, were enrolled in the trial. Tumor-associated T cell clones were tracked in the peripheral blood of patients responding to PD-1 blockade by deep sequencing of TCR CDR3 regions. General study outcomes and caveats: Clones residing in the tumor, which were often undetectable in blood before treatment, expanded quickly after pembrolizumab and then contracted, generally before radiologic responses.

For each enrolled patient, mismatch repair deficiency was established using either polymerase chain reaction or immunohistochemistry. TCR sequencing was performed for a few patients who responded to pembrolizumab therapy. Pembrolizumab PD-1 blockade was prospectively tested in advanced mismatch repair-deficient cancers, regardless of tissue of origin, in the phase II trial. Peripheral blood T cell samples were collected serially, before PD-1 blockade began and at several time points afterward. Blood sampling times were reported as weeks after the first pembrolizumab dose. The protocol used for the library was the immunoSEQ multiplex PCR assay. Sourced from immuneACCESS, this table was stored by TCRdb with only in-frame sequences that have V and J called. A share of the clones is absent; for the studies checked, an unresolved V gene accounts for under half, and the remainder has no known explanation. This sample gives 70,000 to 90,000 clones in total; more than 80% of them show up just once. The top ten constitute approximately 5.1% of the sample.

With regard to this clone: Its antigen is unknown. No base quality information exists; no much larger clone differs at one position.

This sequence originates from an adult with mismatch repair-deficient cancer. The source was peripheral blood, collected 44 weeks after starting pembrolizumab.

DNA sequence: TGTGCCAGCAGCTGGGTCAGTGAGACCCAGTACTTC. This gives the protein CASSWVSETQYF. Rearrangement joined TRBV5-6 to TRBJ2-5; the D gene lacks a confident call. The CDR3 starts with the cysteine, ends with the phenylalanine, and has 12 residues. The retained sequence is limited to the CDR3, 36 bases, with the frame set at the first base. The germline V gene gives CDR1 as SGHDT and CDR2 as YYEEEE. V and J lose 3 bases and 5 bases, and a span of 8 bases separates them.